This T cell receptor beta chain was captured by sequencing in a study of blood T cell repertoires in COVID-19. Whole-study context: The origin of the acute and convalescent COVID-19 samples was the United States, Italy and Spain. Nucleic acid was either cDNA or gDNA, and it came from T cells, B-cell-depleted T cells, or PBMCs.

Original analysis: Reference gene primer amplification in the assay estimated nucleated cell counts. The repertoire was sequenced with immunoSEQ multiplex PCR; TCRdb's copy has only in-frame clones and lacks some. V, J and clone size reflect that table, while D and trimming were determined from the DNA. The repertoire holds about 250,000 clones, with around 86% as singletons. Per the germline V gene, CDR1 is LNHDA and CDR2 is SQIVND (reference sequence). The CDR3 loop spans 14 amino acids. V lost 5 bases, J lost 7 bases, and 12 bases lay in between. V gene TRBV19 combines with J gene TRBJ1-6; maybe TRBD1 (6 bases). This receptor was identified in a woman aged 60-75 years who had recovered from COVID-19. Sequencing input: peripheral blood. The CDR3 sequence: CASSSQGRNSPLHF. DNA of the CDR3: TGTGCCAGTAGTTCACAGGGTAGGAATTCACCCCTCCACTTT.